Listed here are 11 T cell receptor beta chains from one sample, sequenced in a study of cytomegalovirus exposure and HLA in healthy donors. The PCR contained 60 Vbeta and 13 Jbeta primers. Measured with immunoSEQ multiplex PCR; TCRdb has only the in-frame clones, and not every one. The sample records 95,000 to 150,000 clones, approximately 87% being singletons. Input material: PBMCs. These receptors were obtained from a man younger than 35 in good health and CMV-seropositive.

The CDR3 loop is CASSYLSGTGGVYGYTF. CDR3 DNA sequence: TGTGCCAGCAGCTACCTCTCGGGTACAGGTGGCGTCTATGGCTACACCTTC. This chain uses TRBV7-9 with TRBJ1-2; D is perhaps TRBD1 (5 bases). The germline V gene has CDR1 SEHNR and CDR2 FQNEAQ (reference sequence). V lost 4 bases and J lost 4, with 22 bases in between. This CDR3 is 17 amino acids long.

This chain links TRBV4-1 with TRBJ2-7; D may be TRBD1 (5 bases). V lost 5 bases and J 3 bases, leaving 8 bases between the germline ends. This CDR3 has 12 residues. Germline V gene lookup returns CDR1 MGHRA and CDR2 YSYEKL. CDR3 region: CASSSRVYEQYF. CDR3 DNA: TGCGCCAGCAGCTCCAGGGTCTACGAGCAGTACTTC.

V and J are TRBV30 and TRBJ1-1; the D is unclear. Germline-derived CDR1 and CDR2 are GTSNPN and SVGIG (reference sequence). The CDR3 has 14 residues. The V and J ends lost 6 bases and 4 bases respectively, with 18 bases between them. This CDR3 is CACAGPRGGTEAFF. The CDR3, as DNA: TGTGCCTGCGCCGGGCCCCGTGGAGGCACTGAAGCTTTCTTT. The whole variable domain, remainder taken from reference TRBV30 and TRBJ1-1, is SQTIHQWPATLVQPVGSPLSLECTVEGTSNPNLYWYRQAAGRGLQLLFYSVGIGQISSEVPQNLSASRPQDRQFILSSKKLLLSDSGFYLCACAGPRGGTEAFFGQGTRLTVV.

CDR3 nucleotide sequence: TGTGCCAGCAGGTCAGAGGGGACAAATAATTCACCCCTCCACTTT. Protein sequence: CASRSEGTNNSPLHF. The genes are TRBV25-1 and TRBJ1-6, with D tentatively TRBD1 (6 bases). Trimming left V 6 bases short and J 5 bases short, with 14 bases between. The CDR3 length is 15 residues. Germline values: CDR1 MGHDK, CDR2 SYGVNS. Full variable domain (remainder filled in from reference TRBV25-1 and TRBJ1-6): EADIYQTPRYLVIGTGKKITLECSQTMGHDKMYWYQQDPGMELHLIHYSYGVNSTEKGDLSSESTVSRIRTEHFPLTLESARPSHTSQYLCASRSEGTNNSPLHFGNGTRLTVT.

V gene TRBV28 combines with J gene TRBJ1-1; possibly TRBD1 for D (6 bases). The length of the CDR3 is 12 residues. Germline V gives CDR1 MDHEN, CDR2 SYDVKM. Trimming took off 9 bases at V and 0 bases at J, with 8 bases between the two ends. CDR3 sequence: CASTGLNTEAFF. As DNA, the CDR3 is TGTGCCAGTACAGGGCTGAACACTGAAGCTTTCTTT.

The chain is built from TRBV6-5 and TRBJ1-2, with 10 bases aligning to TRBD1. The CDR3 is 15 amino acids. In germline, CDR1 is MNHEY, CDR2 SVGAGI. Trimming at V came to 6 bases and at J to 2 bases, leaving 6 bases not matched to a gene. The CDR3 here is CASRAPGQGNYGYTF. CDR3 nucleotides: TGTGCCAGCAGGGCCCCGGGACAGGGGAACTATGGCTACACCTTC.

The CDR3 DNA is TGTGCCAGTAGTACGACAGGTTCCTACGAGCAGTACTTC. It encodes CASSTTGSYEQYF. The J gene is TRBJ2-7, the V gene TRBV19; D might be TRBD1 (6 bases). The CDR3 sequence is 13 residues long. V was trimmed by 4 bases and J by 1 base, leaving 8 bases between them. Germline CDR1 is LNHDA and CDR2 is SQIVND (reference sequence).

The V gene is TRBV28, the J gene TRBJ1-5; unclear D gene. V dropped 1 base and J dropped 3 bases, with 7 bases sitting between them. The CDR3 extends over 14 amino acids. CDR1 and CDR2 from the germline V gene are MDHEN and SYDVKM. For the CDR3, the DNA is TGTGCCAGCAGTTTATCTTTAGCCAATCAGCCCCAGCATTTT. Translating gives CASSLSLANQPQHF.

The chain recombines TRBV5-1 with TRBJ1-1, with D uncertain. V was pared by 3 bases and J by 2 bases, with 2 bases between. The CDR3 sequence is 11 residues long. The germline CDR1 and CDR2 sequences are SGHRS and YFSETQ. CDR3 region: CASSSNTEAFF. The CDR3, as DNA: TGCGCCAGCAGCTCAAACACTGAAGCTTTCTTT.

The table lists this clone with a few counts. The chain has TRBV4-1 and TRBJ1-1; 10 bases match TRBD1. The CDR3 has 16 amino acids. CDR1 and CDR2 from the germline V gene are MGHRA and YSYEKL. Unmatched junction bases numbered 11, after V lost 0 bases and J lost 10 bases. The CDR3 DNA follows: TGCGCCAGCAGCCAAGATTCCCCGGACCGGGACAGGGGAGCTTTCTTT. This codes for CASSQDSPDRDRGAFF.

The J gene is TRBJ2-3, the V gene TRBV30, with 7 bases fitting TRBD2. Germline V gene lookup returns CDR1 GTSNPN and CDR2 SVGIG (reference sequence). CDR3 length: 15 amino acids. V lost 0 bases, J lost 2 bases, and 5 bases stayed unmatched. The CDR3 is CAWSVRGDVTDTQYF. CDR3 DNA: TGTGCCTGGAGTGTACGGGGGGATGTCACAGATACGCAGTATTTT.